Below, 22 T cell receptor beta chains from the same sample are listed, as sequenced in a study of control samples from healthy donors and cancer patients. The method was immunoSEQ multiplex PCR; TCRdb's version includes in-frame clones alone and lacks a portion of them. The sample lists under 200,000 clones; around 96% were seen once. Sequenced material: blood. These receptors were taken from a woman aged 25 to 45 in good health.

The chain uses TRBV7-9 and TRBJ2-1, with TRBD1 identical over 7 bases. Looked up from germline, CDR1 is SEHNR and CDR2 is FQNEAQ (reference sequence). Germline trimming cut 0 bases from V and 6 bases from J; bases unmatched to any gene: 11. This CDR3 spans 17 amino acids. This CDR3 is CASSLALDRVVGNEQFF. The CDR3, as DNA: TGTGCCAGCAGCTTAGCGCTCGACAGGGTTGTTGGCAATGAGCAGTTCTTC.

CDR3 region: CASSLQGASGGYTF. The CDR3 region has the DNA TGTGCCAGCAGTTTACAGGGGGCTTCGGGTGGCTACACCTTC. The rearrangement uses TRBV2 and TRBJ1-2, with 9 positions matching TRBD1. J lost 7 bases, V lost 5 bases, and 8 bases had no gene match. Per the germline V gene, CDR1 is SNHLY and CDR2 is FYNNEI. This CDR3 is 14 amino acids long.

The chain joins TRBV19 to TRBJ2-1; no clear D gene. The V gene's germline CDR1 is LNHDA and CDR2 SQIVND (reference sequence). The V end lost 3 bases, the J end lost 7 bases, and 7 bases lay between the germline ends. The CDR3 extends over 12 amino acids. The CDR3 sequence is CASSMLGNEQFF. The CDR3 DNA follows: TGTGCCAGTAGTATGTTGGGGAATGAGCAGTTCTTC. The full variable domain, completed using reference TRBV19 and TRBJ2-1, is DGGITQSPKYLFRKEGQNVTLSCEQNLNHDAMYWYRQDPGQGLRLIYYSQIVNDFQKGDIAEGYSVSREKKESFPLTVTSAQKNPTAFYLCASSMLGNEQFFGPGTRLTVL.

This clone was seen a single time. The chain is built from TRBV12-3 or TRBV12-4 and TRBJ1-2; 11 bases map to TRBD1. This CDR3 has 13 amino acids. Germline trimming cut 6 bases from V and 6 bases from J; bases unmatched to any gene: 3. DNA of the CDR3: TGTGCCAGCAGCCGGACAGGGGGCGATGGCTACACCTTC. Translation: CASSRTGGDGYTF.

The chain recombines TRBV9 with TRBJ1-4, with D unclear. This CDR3 spans 15 amino acids. The germline CDR1 and CDR2 sequences are SGDLS and YYNGEE. Trimming stripped 4 bases from V and 8 bases from J, with 18 bases between. In DNA form, the CDR3 reads TGTGCCAGCAGCTTTGACACCGCCATCGGAGAAAAACTGTTTTTT. Translated, it gives CASSFDTAIGEKLFF.

This chain joins TRBV15 and TRBJ2-2, with 8 bases lining up with TRBD2. Germline V CDR1 and CDR2: LNHNV, YYDKDF (reference sequence). V lost 2 bases to trimming and J lost 8 bases; unmatched junction nucleotides: 7. The CDR3 has 15 amino acids. The chain's CDR3 is CATSRTGTSAGELFF. The CDR3 bases are TGTGCCACCAGCAGAACCGGGACTAGTGCTGGGGAGCTGTTTTTT.

The chain uses TRBV7-8 and TRBJ2-1; TRBD1 might be the D (5 bases). This CDR3 is 14 amino acids long. Germline values: CDR1 SGHVS, CDR2 FQNEAQ. Trimming removed 4 bases at V and 5 bases at J, with 12 bases between. DNA for the CDR3: TGTGCCAGCAGCTACCGATGGGGCGACAATGAGCAGTTCTTC. This codes for CASSYRWGDNEQFF.

The rearrangement links TRBV4-1 to TRBJ2-2; D might be TRBD2 (7 bases). V was cut by 4 bases and J by 4 bases, with 16 bases left in between. Germline V gene data show CDR1 as MGHRA and CDR2 as YSYEKL. The CDR3 totals 16 residues. The CDR3 loop is CASSPTLGGGTGELFF. In nucleotides, the CDR3 is TGCGCCAGCAGCCCCACCTTAGGGGGGGGCACCGGGGAGCTGTTTTTT.

This chain joins TRBV7-6 and TRBJ2-1; D gene ambiguous. Trimming pared 2 bases from V and 4 bases from J, leaving 9 bases between. In germline, CDR1 is SGHVS, CDR2 FNYEAQ. The CDR3 is 14 residues long. CDR3 nucleotide sequence: TGTGCCAGCAGCTTATCCACTATGTACAATGAGCAGTTCTTC. Its translation: CASSLSTMYNEQFF. The full variable domain, completed using reference TRBV7-6 and TRBJ2-1, is GAGVSQSPRYKVTKRGQDVALRCDPISGHVSLYWYRQALGQGPEFLTYFNYEAQQDKSGLPNDRFSAERPEGSISTLTIQRTEQRDSAMYRCASSLSTMYNEQFFGPGTRLTVL.

The chain joins TRBV7-9 to TRBJ2-2; TRBD2 aligns across 8 bases. Looked up from germline, CDR1 is SEHNR and CDR2 is FQNEAQ (reference sequence). The CDR3 is made up of 15 amino acids. Trimming cost V 2 bases and J 4 bases; bases outside gene matches: 3. CDR3 sequence reads: CASSLSGGSTGELFF. CDR3 DNA sequence: TGTGCCAGCAGCTTAAGCGGGGGTAGCACCGGGGAGCTGTTTTTT.

V and J are TRBV20-1 and TRBJ1-2; D remains unclear. This CDR3 has 13 amino acids. The germline V gene encodes CDR1 DFQATT and CDR2 SNEGSKA (reference sequence). V gave up 3 bases and J gave up 8 bases, with 16 bases separating them. The CDR3 region is CSASVVIGLGYTF. Written as DNA, the CDR3 is TGCAGTGCTAGTGTCGTAATAGGGCTCGGCTACACCTTC.

The CDR3 sequence is CASSPFGPYNEQFF. CDR3 sequence (DNA): TGTGCCAGCAGTCCCTTCGGCCCCTACAATGAGCAGTTCTTC. This chain joins TRBV27 and TRBJ2-1; no clear D gene. CDR3 length equals 14 residues. Germline CDR1 and CDR2: MNHEY and SMNVEV (reference sequence). Trimming shortened V by 5 bases and J by 2 bases, and 10 bases separated the two germline ends.

V is TRBV25-1 and J is TRBJ1-1; D gene unclear. The CDR3 has 14 residues. V was cut by 5 bases and J by 1 base, with 11 bases left in between. In germline, CDR1 is MGHDK, CDR2 SYGVNS. The CDR3 coding sequence is TGTGCCAGCAGTAACCGGGCAGCGAACACTGAAGCTTTCTTT. Its translation: CASSNRAANTEAFF.

V is TRBV5-1 and J is TRBJ1-2; D is undetermined. This CDR3 is 16 amino acids long. V shed 3 bases and J shed 0 bases, with 15 bases lying between them. Germline V CDR1 and CDR2: SGHRS, YFSETQ. The CDR3 loop is CASSSTTDGANYGYTF. As DNA, the CDR3 is TGCGCCAGCAGCTCTACGACGGACGGAGCTAACTATGGCTACACCTTC.

The chain carries TRBV6-5 and TRBJ1-6; a possible D gene is TRBD1 (5 bases). The V gene lost 2 bases and the J gene lost 9 bases, with 8 bases spanning the gap. Looked up from germline, CDR1 is MNHEY and CDR2 is SVGAGI. This CDR3 is 13 amino acids long. CDR3 residues: CASSYRGGSPLHF. CDR3 coding DNA: TGTGCCAGCAGTTACCGGGGGGGTTCACCCCTCCACTTT.

J is TRBJ2-3 and V is TRBV11-3, with D possibly matching TRBD2 (7 bases). The CDR3 covers 14 residues. V lost 5 bases and J lost 1, with 10 bases in between. Germline CDR1 SGHNT, CDR2 YENEEA. CDR3 sequence (DNA): TGTGCCAGCAGCCGAGGGGGGGGCACAGATACGCAGTATTTT. It specifies CASSRGGGTDTQYF.

The V call is TRBV5-1, the J call TRBJ2-2; TRBD2 matches at 14 bases. Germline-derived CDR1 and CDR2 are SGHRS and YFSETQ. J lost 2 bases, V lost 4 bases, and 4 bases had no gene match. The CDR3 spans 17 residues. CDR3 sequence (DNA): TGCGCCAGCAGCCCGGGACTAGCGGGGGTAAACACCGGGGAGCTGTTTTTT. This codes for CASSPGLAGVNTGELFF.

The rearrangement uses TRBV13 and TRBJ2-7; 7 positions agree with TRBD1. Losses at the gene ends were 3 bases for V and 0 bases for J; bases not matched to a gene: 11. The CDR3 sequence is 17 residues long. Per germline, CDR1 PRHDT and CDR2 FYEKMQ (reference sequence). This CDR3 is CASSFVRVQGVSYEQYF. CDR3 nucleotides: TGTGCCAGCAGCTTTGTGCGTGTGCAGGGGGTCTCCTACGAGCAGTACTTC.

The chain recombines TRBV6-1 with TRBJ2-7; a possible D gene is TRBD1 (6 bases). The CDR3 runs to 15 residues. Germline CDR1 MNHNS, CDR2 SASEGT. V was cut by 2 bases and J by 2 bases, with 13 bases left in between. The chain's CDR3 is CASSERWTAPYEQYF. CDR3 sequence (DNA): TGTGCCAGCAGTGAACGTTGGACAGCACCCTACGAGCAGTACTTC.

The rearrangement links TRBV9 to TRBJ2-1; possibly TRBD1 or TRBD2 for D (5 bases each). V lost 0 bases and J 7 bases, leaving 11 bases between the germline ends. Germline assignment: CDR1 SGDLS and CDR2 YYNGEE. The CDR3 loop spans 14 amino acids. In DNA, the CDR3 is TGTGCCAGCAGCGTAGCAGGGACCCGGAATGAGCAGTTCTTC. It encodes CASSVAGTRNEQFF.

The chain uses TRBV28 and TRBJ1-2; 9 nucleotides match TRBD1. CDR1 MDHEN and CDR2 SYDVKM come from the germline V gene. The CDR3 has 14 amino acids. Trimming took 6 bases from V and 8 from J; bases not matched to a gene: 10. The CDR3 DNA reads as TGTGCCAGCAGAGCGCCCACAGGGGGCGCCGGCTACACCTTC. Translating it yields CASRAPTGGAGYTF.

The rearrangement links TRBV5-5 to TRBJ2-3; the D gene is possibly TRBD1 (5 bases). The germline V gene has CDR1 SGHKS and CDR2 YYEKEE (reference sequence). Trimming pared 1 base from V and 6 bases from J, leaving 15 bases between. The length of the CDR3 is 15 residues. This chain's CDR3 is CASSLFRAHRDTQYF. CDR3 DNA sequence: TGTGCCAGCAGCTTGTTCAGGGCGCACAGGGATACGCAGTATTTT.